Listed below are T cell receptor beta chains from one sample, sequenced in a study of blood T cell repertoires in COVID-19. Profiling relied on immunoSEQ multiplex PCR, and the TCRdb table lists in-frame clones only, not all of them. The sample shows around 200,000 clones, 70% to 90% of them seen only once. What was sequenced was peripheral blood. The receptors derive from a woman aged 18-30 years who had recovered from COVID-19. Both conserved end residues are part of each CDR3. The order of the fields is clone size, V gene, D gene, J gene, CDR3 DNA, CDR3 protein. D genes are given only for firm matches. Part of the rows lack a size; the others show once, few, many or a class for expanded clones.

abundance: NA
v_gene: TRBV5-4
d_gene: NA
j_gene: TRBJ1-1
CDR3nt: TGTGCCAGCAGCACCTCAGGGGTCCTAAACACTGAAGCTTTCTTT
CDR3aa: CASSTSGVLNTEAFF

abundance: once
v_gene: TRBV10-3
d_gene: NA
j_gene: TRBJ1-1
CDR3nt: TGTGCCATCAGTGAGTCAATCAGATTGACTGAAGCTTTCTTT
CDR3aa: CAISESIRLTEAFF

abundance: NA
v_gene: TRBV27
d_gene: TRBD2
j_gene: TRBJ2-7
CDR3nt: TGTGCCAGCAGTTTCGCCCCCCAACCGGGACCGGGAGGCGAGCAGTACTTC
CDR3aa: CASSFAPQPGPGGEQYF

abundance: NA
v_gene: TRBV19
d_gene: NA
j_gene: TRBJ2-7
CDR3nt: TGTGCCAGTAACGGGATACACTACGAGCAGTACTTC
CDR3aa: CASNGIHYEQYF

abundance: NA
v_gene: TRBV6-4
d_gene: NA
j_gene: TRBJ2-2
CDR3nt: TGTGCCAGCAGTGACTCCGGGGAGCGCGGCGGGGAGCTGTTTTTT
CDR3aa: CASSDSGERGGELFF

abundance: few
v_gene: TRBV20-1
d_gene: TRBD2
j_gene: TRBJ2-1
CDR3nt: TGCAGTGCTAGTCAACTAGCGGGAGTTAATGAGCAGTTCTTC
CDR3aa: CSASQLAGVNEQFF

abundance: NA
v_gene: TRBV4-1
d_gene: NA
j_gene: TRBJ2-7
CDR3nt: TGCGCCAGCAGCCAAGATAAAGGGGTAAAATCCTACGAGCAGTACTTC
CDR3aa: CASSQDKGVKSYEQYF

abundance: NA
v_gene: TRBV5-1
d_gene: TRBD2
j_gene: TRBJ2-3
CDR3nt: TGCGCCAGCAGCATTCCCTCTCTAGCGGACACAGATACGCAGTATTTT
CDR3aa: CASSIPSLADTDTQYF

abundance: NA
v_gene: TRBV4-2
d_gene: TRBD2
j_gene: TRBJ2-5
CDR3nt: TGTGCCAGCAGCCAAGAGAGTAGCGGGAGGGCAGAGACCCAGTACTTC
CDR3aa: CASSQESSGRAETQYF

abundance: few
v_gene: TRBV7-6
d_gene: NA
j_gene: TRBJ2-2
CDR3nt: TGTGCCAGCAGCGCGCCCCTTTGGGGGGGCGGGAACACCGGGGAGCTGTTTTTT
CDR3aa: CASSAPLWGGGNTGELFF

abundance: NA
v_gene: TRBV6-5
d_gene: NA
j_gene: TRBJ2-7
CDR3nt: TGTGCCAGCGGGCGCGATCTCGCCTACGAGCAGTACTTC
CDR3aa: CASGRDLAYEQYF

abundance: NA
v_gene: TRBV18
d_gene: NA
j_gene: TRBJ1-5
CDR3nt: TGTGCCAGCTCACCAAGGCGGAATAGCAATCAGCCCCAGCATTTT
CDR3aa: CASSPRRNSNQPQHF

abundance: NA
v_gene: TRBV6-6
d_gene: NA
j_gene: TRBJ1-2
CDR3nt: TGTGCCAGCAGAGGGGTGGCTAACTATGGCTACACCTTC
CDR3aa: CASRGVANYGYTF